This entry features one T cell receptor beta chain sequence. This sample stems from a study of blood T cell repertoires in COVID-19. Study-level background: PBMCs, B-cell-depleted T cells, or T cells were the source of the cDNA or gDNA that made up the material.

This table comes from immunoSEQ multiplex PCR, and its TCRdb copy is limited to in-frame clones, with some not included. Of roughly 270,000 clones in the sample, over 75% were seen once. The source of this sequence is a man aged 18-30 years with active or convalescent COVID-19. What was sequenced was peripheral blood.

The CDR3, as DNA: TGCGCCAGCAGTCTCGCAACTAATGAAAAACTGTTTTTT. It specifies CASSLATNEKLFF. This chain joins TRBV23-1 and TRBJ1-4; no clear D. TRBV23-1 has ORF status, its function being uncertain. The V gene lost 4 bases and the J gene lost 0 bases, with 3 bases spanning the gap. CDR3 length equals 13 residues.